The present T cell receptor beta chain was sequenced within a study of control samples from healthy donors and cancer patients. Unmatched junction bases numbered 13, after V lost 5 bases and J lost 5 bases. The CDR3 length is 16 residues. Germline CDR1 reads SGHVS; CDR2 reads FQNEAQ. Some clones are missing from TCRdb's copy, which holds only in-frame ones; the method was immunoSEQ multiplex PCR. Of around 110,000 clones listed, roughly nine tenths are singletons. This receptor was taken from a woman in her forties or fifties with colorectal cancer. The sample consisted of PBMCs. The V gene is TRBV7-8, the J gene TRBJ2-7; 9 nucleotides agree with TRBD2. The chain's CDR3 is CASSPRLAEFIDEQYF. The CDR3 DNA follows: TGTGCCAGCAGCCCCAGACTAGCGGAATTTATCGACGAGCAGTACTTC.